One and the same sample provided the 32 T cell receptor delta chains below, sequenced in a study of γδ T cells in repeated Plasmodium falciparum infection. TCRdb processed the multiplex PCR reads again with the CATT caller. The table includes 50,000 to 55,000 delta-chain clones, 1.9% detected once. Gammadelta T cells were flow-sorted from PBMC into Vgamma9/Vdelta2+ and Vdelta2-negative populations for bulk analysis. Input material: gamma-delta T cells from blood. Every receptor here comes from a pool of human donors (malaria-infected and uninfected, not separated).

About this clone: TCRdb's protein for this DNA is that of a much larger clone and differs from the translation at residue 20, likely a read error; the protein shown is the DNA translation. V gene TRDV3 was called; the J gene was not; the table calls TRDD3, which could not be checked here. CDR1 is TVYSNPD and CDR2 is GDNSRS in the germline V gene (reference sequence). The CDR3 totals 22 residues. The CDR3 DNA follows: TGTGCCTTTTCTTCCTACGGCACCTTACTGGGGGATACGGTACCTCACACCGATAAATTCATCTTT. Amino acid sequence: CAFSSYGTLLGDTVPHTDKFIF.

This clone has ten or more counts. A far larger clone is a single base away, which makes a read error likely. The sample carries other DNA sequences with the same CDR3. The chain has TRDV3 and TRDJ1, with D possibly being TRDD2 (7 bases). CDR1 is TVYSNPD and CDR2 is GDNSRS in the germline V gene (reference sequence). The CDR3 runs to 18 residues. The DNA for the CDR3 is TGTGCCTTGAATTTTCCTACGTGGTGGGGGGCGTACACCGATAAACTCATCTTC. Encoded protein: CALNFPTWWGAYTDKLIF.

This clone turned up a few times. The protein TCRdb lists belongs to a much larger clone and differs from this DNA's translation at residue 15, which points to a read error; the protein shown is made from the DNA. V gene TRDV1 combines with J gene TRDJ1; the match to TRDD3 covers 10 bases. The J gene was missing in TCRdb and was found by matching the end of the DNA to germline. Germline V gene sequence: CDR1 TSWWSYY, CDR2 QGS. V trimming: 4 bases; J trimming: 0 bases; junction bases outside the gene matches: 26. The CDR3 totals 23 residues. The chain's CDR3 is CALGAPYEFLLWGIEAYTDKLIF. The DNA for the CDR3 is TGTGCTCTTGGGGCACCCTATGAATTCCTACTCTGGGGGATAGAAGCTTACACCGATAAACTCATCTTT.

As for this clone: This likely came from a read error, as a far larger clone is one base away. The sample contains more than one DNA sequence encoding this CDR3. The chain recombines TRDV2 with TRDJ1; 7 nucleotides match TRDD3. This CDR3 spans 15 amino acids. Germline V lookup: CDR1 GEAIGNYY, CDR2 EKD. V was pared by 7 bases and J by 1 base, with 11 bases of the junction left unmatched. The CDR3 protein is CACDDLGAPTDKLIF. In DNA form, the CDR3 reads TGTGCCTGCGATGACCTGGGGGCCCCCACCGATAAACTCATCTTT.

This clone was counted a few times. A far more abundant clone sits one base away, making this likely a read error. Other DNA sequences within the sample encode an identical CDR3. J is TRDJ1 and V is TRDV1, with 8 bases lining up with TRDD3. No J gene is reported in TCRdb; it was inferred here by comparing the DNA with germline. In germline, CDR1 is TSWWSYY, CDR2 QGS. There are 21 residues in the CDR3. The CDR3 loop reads CALGEHFAKNWGVTYTDKLIF. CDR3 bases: TGTGCTCTCGGGGAACATTTCGCGAAAAACTGGGGGGTAACCTACACCGATAAACTCATCTTT.

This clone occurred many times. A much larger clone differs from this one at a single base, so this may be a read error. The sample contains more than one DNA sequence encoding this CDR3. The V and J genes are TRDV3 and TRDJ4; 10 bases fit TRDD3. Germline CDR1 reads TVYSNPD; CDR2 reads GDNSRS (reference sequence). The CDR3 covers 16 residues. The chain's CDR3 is CAILPWGILGPRPLIF. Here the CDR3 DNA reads TGTGCCATACTACCGTGGGGGATACTGGGCCCCAGACCACTGATCTTT.

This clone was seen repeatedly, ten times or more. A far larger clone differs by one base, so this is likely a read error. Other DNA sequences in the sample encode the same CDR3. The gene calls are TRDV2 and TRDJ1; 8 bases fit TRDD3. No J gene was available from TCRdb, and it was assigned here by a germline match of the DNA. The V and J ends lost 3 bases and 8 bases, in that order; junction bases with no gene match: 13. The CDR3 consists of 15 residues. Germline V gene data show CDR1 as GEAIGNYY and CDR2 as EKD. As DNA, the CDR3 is TGTGCCTGTGACGGGCTGGGGGACAGAGAAAACAAACTCATCTTT. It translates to CACDGLGDRENKLIF.

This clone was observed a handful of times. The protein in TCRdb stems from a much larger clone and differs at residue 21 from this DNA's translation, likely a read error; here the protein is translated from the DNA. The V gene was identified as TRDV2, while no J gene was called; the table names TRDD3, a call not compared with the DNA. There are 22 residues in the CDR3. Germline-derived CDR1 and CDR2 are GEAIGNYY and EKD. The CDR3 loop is CACDTVLTGGYAKKKHSDKLTF. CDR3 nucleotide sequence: TGTGCCTGTGACACCGTCTTAACTGGGGGATACGCTAAGAAAAAGCATAGCGATAAACTCACCTTT.

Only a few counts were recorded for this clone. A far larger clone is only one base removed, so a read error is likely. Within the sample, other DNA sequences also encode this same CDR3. The CDR3 DNA sequence: TGTGCTACATGCCGTGGGGGATACGCGTCTGGACTCATCTTT. Translating gives CATCRGGYASGLIF. This sequence joins TRDV3 and TRDJ1, with TRDD3 matching 11 bases. Here the J gene was assigned by germline matching of the DNA, as TCRdb has none. Per the germline V gene, CDR1 is TVYSNPD and CDR2 is GDNSRS (reference sequence). CDR3 length: 14 residues. Complete variable domain (other parts from reference TRDV3 and TRDJ1): CDKVTQSSPDQTVASGSEVVLLCTYDTVYSNPDLFWYRIRPDYSFQFVFYGDNSRSEGADFTQGRFSVKHILTQKAFHLVISPVRTEDSATYYCATCRGGYASGLIFGKGTRVTVEP.

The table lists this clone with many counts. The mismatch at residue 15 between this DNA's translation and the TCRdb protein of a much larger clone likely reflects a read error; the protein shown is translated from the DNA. The CDR3, as DNA: TGTGCCTTTAGCGGGCCCTTCTACGTGTACTGGGGGATCGCCGACGATAAACTCATCTTT. The encoded protein is CAFSGPFYVYWGIADDKLIF. The chain links TRDV3 to TRDJ1; 10 bases map to TRDD3. In the absence of a J gene in TCRdb, the DNA was matched to germline to assign it here. The CDR3 spans 20 residues. From germline, CDR1 is TVYSNPD and CDR2 GDNSRS (reference sequence). Losses at the gene ends were 0 bases for V and 4 bases for J; bases not matched to a gene: 23.

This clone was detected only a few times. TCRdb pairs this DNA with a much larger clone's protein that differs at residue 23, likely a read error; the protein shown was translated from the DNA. The DNA of the CDR3 is TGTGCTCTTGGGGAACTAGTTCCCCCGACCCTTCCTACAAGTCTCTGGGGATTGCCGGATAAACTCACCTTT. It yields the protein CALGELVPPTLPTSLWGLPDKLTF. The chain links TRDV1 to TRDJ1, with TRDD2 matching over 9 bases. This CDR3 is 24 amino acids long. Germline-derived CDR1 and CDR2 are TSWWSYY and QGS.

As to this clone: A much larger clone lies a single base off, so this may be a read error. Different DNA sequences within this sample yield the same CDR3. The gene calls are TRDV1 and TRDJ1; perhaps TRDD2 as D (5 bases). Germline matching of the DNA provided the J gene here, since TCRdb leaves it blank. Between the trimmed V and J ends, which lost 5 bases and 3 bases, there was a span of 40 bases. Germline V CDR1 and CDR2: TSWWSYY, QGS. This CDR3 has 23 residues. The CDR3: CALGTTFYLPANRGPSGPDKLIF. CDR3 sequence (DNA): TGTGCTCTTGGGACCACGTTCTACCTACCCGCCAATCGGGGCCCCTCGGGTCCCGATAAACTCATCTTT.

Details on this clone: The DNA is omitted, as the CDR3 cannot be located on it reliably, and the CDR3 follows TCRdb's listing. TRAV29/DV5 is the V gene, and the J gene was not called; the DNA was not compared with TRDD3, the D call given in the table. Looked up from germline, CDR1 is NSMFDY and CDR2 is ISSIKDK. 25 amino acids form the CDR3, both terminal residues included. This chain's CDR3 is CSVLLCSKRGGSLLLGTRNTDKLIF.

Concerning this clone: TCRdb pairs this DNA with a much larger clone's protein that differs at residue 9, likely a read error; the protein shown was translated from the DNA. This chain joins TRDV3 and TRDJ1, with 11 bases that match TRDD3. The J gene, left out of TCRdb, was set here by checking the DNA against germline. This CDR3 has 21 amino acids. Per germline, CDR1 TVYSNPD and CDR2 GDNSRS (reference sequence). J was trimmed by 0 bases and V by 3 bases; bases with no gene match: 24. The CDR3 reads CAFPTMGVHWGIRSHTDKLIF. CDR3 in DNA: TGTGCCTTCCCTACTATGGGAGTGCACTGGGGGATAAGATCGCACACCGATAAACTCATCTTT.

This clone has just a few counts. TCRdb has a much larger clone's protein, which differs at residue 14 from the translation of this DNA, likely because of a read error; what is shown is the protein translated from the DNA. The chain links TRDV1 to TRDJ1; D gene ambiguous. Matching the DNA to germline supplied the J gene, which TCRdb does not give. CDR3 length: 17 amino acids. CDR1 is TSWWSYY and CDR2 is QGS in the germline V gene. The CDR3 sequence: CALPLFSQLLKADRLIF. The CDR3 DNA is TGTGCTCTTCCCCTTTTCTCGCAGCTACTCAAGGCCGATAGACTCATCTTT.

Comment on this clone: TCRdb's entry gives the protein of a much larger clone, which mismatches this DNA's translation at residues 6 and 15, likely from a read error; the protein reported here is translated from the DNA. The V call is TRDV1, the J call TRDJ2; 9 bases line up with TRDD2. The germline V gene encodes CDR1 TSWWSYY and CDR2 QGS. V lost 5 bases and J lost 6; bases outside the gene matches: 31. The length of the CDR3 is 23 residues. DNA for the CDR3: TGTGCTCTTGGGTTAACCTCCCTTACCTTCCTACTGGAAAATGCCATATGGTCAGCACAACTCTTCTTT. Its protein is CALGLTSLTFLLENAIWSAQLFF.

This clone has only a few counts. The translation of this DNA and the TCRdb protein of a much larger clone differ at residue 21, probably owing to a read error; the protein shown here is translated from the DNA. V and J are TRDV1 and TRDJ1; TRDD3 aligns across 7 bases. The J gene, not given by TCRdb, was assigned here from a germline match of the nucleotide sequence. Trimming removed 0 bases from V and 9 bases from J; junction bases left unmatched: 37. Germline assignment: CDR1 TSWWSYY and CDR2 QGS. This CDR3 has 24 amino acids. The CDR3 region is CALGELTPLPPRWGWGNGYMELIF. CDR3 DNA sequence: TGTGCTCTTGGGGAACTCACTCCACTTCCACCCCGTTGGGGGTGGGGGAACGGTTATATGGAACTCATCTTT.

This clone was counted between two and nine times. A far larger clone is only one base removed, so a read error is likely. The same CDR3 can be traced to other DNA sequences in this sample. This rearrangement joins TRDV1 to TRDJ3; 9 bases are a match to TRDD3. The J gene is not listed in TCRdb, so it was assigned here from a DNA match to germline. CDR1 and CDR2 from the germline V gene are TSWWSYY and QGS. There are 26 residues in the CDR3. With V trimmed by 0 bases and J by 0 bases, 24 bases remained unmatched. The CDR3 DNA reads TGTGCTCTTGGGGAACTCAACCCCCCCACGTTGGAAGTCTGGGGGATTAGCTCCTGGGACACCCGACAGATGTTTTTC. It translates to CALGELNPPTLEVWGISSWDTRQMFF.

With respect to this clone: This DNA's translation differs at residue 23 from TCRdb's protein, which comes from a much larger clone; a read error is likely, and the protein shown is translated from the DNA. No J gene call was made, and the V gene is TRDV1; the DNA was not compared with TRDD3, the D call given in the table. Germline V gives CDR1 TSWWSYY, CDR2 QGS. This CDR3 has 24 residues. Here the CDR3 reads CALGEISLYIKLGTGGLYTDKLTF. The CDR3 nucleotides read TGTGCTCTTGGGGAAATTTCCCTTTATATTAAACTCGGTACTGGGGGACTGTACACCGATAAACTCACCTTT.

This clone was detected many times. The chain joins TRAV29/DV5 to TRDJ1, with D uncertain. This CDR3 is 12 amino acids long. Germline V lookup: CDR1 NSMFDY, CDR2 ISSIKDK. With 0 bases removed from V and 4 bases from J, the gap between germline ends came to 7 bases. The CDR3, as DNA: TGTGCAGCAAGCGCGGGTTTCGATAAACTCATCTTT. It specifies CAASAGFDKLIF. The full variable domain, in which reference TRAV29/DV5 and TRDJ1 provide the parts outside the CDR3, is DQQVKQNSPSLSVQEGRISILNCDYTNSMFDYFLWYKKYPAEGPTFLISISSIKDKNEDGRFTVFLNKSAKHLSLHIVPSQPGDSAVYFCAASAGFDKLIFGKGTRVTVEP.

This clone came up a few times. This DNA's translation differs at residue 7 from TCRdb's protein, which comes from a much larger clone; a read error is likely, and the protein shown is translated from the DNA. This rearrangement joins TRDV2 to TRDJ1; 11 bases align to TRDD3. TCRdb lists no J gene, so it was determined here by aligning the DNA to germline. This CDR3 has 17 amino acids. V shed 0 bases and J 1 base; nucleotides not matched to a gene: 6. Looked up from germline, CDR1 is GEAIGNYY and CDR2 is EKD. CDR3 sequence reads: CACDTLLLGDTTDKLIF. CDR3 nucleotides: TGTGCCTGTGACACCCTCCTGCTGGGGGATACCACCGATAAACTCATCTTT.

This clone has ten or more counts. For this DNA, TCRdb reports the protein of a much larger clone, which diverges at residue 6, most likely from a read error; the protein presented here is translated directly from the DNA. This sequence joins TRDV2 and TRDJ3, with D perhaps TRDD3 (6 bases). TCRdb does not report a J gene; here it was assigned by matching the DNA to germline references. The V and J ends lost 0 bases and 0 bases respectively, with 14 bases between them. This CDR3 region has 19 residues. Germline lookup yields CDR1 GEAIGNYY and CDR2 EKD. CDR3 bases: TGTGCCTGTGACACCGCTGGGGATCTAGGCTCCTGGGACACCCGACAGATGTTTTTC. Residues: CACDTAGDLGSWDTRQMFF.

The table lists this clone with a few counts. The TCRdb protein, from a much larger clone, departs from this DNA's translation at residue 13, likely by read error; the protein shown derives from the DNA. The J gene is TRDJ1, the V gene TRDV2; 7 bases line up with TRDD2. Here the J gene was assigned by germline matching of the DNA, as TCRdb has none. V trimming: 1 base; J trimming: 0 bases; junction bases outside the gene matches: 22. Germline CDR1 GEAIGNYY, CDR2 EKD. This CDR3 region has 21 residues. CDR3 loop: CACDTLVPTIVLVDHTDKLIF. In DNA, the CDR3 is TGTGCCTGTGACACTCTTGTTCCTACTATCGTACTGGTGGACCACACCGATAAACTCATCTTT.

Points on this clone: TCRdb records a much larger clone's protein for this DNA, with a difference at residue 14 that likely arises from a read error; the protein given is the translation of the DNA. The CDR3 DNA is TGTGCCTGTGACACGGCGAGTACTGGGGGACTAAGCTCCCGGGACACCCGACAGATGTTTTTC. It translates to CACDTASTGGLSSRDTRQMFF. The rearrangement joins TRDV2 to TRDJ3; the match to TRDD3 covers 9 bases. The J gene, absent from TCRdb, was called here by matching the DNA to germline. From germline, CDR1 is GEAIGNYY and CDR2 EKD. This CDR3 region has 21 residues.

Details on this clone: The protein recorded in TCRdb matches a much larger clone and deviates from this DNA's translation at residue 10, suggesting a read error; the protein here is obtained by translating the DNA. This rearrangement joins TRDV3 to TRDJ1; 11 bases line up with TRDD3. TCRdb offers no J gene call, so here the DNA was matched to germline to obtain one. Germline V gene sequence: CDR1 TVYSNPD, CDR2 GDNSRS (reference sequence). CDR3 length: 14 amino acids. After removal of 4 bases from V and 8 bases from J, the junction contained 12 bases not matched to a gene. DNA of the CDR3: TGTGCCTCCTATTACTGGGGGATAGGGCTAAAACTCATCTTT. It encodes CASYYWGIGLKLIF.

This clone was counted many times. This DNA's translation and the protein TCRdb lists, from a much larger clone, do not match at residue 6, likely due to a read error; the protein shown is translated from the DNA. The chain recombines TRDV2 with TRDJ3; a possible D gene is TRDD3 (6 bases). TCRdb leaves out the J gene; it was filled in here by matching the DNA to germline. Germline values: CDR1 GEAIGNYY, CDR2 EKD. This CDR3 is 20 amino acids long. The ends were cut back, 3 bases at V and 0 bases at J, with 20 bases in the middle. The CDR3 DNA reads TGTGCCTGTGACCTTGCTGGGGATGCCCGGAGCTCCTGGGACACCCGACAGATGTTTTTC. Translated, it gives CACDLAGDARSSWDTRQMFF.

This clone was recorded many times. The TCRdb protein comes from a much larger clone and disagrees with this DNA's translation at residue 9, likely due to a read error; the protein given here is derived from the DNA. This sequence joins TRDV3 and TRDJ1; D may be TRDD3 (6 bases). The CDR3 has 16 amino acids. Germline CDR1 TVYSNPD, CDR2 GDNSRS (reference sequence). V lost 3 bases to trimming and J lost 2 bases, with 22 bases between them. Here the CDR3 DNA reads TGTGCCTTCAAATACTGGGTCTTTCTTTCGACCGATAAACTCATCTTT. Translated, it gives CAFKYWVFLSTDKLIF.

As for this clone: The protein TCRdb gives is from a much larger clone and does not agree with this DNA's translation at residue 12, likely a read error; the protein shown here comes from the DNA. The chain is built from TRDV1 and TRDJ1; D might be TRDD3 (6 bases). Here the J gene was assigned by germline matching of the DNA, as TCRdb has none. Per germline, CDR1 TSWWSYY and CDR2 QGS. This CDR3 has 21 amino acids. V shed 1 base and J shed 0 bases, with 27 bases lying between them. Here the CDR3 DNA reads TGTGCTCTTGGGGAACATTTCGCGAAAAACTGGGAGGTAACCTACACCGATAAACTCATCTTT. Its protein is CALGEHFAKNWEVTYTDKLIF.

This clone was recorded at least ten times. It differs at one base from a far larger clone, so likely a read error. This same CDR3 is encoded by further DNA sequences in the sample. CDR3 protein: CAFPVPSYPRSANYWGIIVGAWDTRQMFF. In nucleotides, the CDR3 is TGTGCCTTCCCCGTGCCTTCCTACCCCAGATCCGCCAATTACTGGGGGATAATCGTCGGGGCCTGGGACACCCGGCAGATGTTTTTC. The rearrangement links TRDV3 to TRDJ3, with 11 bases matching TRDD3. Germline matching of the DNA provided the J gene here, since TCRdb leaves it blank. Germline V gene sequence: CDR1 TVYSNPD, CDR2 GDNSRS (reference sequence). The length of the CDR3 is 29 residues.

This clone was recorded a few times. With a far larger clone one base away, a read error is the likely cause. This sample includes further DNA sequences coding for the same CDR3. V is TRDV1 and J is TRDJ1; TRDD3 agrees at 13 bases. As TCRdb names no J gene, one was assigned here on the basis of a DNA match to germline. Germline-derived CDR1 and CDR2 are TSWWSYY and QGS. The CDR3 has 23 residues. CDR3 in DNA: TGTGCTCTCGGGGACCCGACCCCATCCCGTACTGGGGGATACGCGGGGTACACCGATAAACTCATCTTT. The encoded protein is CALGDPTPSRTGGYAGYTDKLIF.

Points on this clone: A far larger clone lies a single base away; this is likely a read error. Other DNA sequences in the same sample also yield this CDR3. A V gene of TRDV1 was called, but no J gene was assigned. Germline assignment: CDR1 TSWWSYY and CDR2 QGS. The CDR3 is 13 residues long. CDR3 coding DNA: TGTGCTCTTGGGCGCCTAAGGCCCGATAAACTCATATTT. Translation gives CALGRLRPDKLIF.

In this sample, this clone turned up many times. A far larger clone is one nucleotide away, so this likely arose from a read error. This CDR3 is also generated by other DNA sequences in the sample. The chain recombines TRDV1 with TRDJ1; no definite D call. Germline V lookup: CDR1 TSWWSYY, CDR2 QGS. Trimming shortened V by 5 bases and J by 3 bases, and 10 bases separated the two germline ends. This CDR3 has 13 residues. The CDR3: CALGRLRPDKLIF. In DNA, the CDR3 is TGTGCTCTTGGGCGCCTGAGGCCCGATAAACTCATCTTT.